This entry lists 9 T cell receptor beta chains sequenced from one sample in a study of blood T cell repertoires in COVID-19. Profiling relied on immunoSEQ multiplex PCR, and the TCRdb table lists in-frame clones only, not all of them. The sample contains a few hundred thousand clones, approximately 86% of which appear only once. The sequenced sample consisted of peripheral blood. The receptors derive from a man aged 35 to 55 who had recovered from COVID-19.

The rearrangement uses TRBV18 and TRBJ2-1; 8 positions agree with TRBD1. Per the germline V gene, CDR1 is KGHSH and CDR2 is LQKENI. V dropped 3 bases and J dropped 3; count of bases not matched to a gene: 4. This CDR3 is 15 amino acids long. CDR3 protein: CASSPRTGIYNEQFF. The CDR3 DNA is TGTGCCAGCTCACCTCGGACAGGGATCTACAATGAGCAGTTCTTC.

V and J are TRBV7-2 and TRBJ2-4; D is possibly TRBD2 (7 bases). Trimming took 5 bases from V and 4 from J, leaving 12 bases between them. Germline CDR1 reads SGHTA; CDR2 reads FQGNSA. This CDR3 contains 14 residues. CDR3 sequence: CASSRGGGKNIQYF. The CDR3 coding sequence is TGTGCCAGCAGCCGGGGAGGGGGTAAAAACATTCAGTACTTC.

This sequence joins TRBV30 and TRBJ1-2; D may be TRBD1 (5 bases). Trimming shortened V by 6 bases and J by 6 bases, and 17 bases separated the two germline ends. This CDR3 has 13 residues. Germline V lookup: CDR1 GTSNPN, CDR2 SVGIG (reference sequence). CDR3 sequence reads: CACPRFPGHGYTF. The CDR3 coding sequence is TGTGCCTGCCCCCGGTTTCCAGGGCATGGCTACACCTTC. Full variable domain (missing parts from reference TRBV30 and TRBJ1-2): SQTIHQWPATLVQPVGSPLSLECTVEGTSNPNLYWYRQAAGRGLQLLFYSVGIGQISSEVPQNLSASRPQDRQFILSSKKLLLSDSGFYLCACPRFPGHGYTFGSGTRLTVV.

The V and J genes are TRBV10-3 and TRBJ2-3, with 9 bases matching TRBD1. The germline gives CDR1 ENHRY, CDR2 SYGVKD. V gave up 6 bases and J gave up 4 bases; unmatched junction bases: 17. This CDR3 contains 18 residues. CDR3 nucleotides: TGTGCCATCAGGGCCGGGACAGGGAATAGGTATCGCGCAGATACGCAGTATTTT. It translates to CAIRAGTGNRYRADTQYF.

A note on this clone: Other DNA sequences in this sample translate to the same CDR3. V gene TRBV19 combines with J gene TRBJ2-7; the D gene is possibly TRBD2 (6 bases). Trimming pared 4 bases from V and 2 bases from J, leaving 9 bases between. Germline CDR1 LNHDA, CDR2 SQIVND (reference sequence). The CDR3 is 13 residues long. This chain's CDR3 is CASSKGLAYEQYF. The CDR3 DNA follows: TGTGCCAGTAGTAAGGGACTGGCCTACGAGCAGTACTTC.

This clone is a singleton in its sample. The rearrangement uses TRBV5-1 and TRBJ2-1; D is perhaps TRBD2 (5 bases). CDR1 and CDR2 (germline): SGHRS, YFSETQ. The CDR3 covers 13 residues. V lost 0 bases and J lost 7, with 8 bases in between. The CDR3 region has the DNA TGCGCCAGCAGCTTGGCGACGGGAAATGAGCAGTTCTTC. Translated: CASSLATGNEQFF.

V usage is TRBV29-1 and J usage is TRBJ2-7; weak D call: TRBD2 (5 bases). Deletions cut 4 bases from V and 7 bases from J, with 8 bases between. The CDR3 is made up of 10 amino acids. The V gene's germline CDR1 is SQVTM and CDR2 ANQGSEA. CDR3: CSVASGEQYF. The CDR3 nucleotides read TGCAGCGTTGCGTCGGGAGAGCAGTACTTC.

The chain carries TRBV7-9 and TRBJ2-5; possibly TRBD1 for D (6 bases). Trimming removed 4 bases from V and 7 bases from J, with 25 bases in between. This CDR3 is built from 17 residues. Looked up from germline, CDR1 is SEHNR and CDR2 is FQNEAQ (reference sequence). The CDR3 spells CASSYTQGLLFFGTQYF. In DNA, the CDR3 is TGTGCCAGCAGCTACACCCAGGGGTTGCTATTTTTTGGGACCCAGTACTTC. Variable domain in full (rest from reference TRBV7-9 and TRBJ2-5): DTGVSQNPRHKITKRGQNVTFRCDPISEHNRLYWYRQTLGQGPEFLTYFQNEAQLEKSRLLSDRFSAERPKGSFSTLEIQRTEQGDSAMYLCASSYTQGLLFFGTQYFGPGTRLLVL.

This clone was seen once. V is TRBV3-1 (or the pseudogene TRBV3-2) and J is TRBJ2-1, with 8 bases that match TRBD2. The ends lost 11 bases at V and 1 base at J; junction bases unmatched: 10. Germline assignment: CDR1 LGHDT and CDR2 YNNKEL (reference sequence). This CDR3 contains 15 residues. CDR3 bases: TGTGCCGTGAGCGGGGGCCCTCTTTCCTACAATGAGCAGTTCTTC. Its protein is CAVSGGPLSYNEQFF.